The clone carrying this T cell receptor (beta chain) has a handful of counts. The assay was immunoSEQ multiplex PCR, and TCRdb's table has in-frame clones only and misses some. The sample yields 150,000 to 200,000 clones, around 92% seen once. These data are taken from a study of blood T cell repertoires in COVID-19. About the research overall: The United States, Italy and Spain were the sources of the acute and convalescent COVID-19 samples.

This CDR3 has 12 residues. Germline CDR1 WSHSY, CDR2 SAAADI. V was pared by 6 bases and J by 8 bases, with 13 bases between. The sample consisted of peripheral blood. This receptor was identified in a man between 60 and 75 years old with acute or convalescent COVID-19. The chain joins TRBV10-2 to TRBJ1-2; D gene ambiguous. The DNA of the CDR3 is TGCGCCAGCAGAATGATGGCCCCGGGCTACACCTTC. This encodes CASRMMAPGYTF.